This T cell receptor (beta chain) was retrieved from a study of shared clonotypes between healthy human individuals (dated by TCRdb to about 2020). Turning to the overall study: The cohort comprised two women and three men aged 18 to 49 years. To estimate repertoire size and how much clonotypes are shared between individuals, the study performed deep sequencing of blood TCR repertoires from roughly five healthy adults. Leukapheresis yielded between about 0.9 and 9 billion PBMCs per donor. Libraries were prepared and TCR repertoires were sequenced by different laboratories using diverse techniques, in order to increase sequencing depth and limit assay-specific biases. For each donor, CD4 naive and CD4 memory were each given three plates, CD8 naive was given two plates, and CD8 memory was given one plate. Summary of the overall study and its limitations: Based on pairwise subsampling, the degree of clonotype sharing among donors was expected to be affected by sequencing depth. Incomplete sequencing was indicated by rarefaction of sorted-subset datasets, despite the large sequencing depth. The genetic and exposure-history diversity represented was limited by the small number of donors. Sharing across several donors was observed for 5% to 6.5% of naive CD4, 3.5% of naive CD8, 2.3% of memory CD4, and around 0.44% of memory CD8 clonotypes. Only blood was sampled, and tissue TCR repertoires likely differ from those in blood. Estimated clonotype richness was generally larger for naive than for memory subsets. Clonotypes shared by all four sorted-subset donors showed higher generation probabilities than non-shared clonotypes.

For the CD8 naive samples, CD45RO-negative cells were positively selected for CCR7, yielding a CD45RA+CCR7+ population from which TemRA cells were excluded. Healthy HIV-negative adults with no recently reported acute infections or vaccinations were included as donors. Only Caucasian adults living in Nashville, Tennessee, USA were represented among the donors. After blood collection by leukapheresis, PBMCs were isolated using Ficoll-Histopaque density gradient centrifugation and then cryopreserved in the vapor phase of liquid nitrogen. Purity and quantity of every magnetically sorted T cell population were checked by analytical flow cytometry. Genomic DNA was isolated from each sorted fraction and quantified by UV absorbance on a Nanodrop 2000c. Of note for this clone: Its antigen target is currently unknown. Qualities for individual bases were not recorded, and no much larger clone is one base off. The same CDR3 arises from other DNA sequences in this sample as well.

Using the deep immunoSEQ assay, TCR CDR3 regions were amplified from genomic DNA by multiplex PCR. Extracted genomic DNA from each cell subset was spread evenly across all wells of several immunoSEQ 96-well plates, with each plate serving as a replicate. Each replicate PCR for sorted subsets received about 200 ng genomic DNA, equal to tens of thousands of T cell genomes. Purified libraries were measured with a Qubit 3.0 fluorometer, size-checked on a Bioanalyzer 2100, and measured again with the KAPA Library Quantification kit. Each immunoSEQ 96-well plate was sequenced on its own single-read 150-cycle Illumina NextSeq 550 flow cell. Under the source paper's analysis protocol: Because only junctional sequences without quality scores were contained in the immunoSEQ output, filtering matching that applied to full-length reads could not be performed. Sequences were annotated with PyIR, a Python wrapper for IgBLAST v1.9, using IMGT germline references to assign V/J genes and CDR3. Any read was removed if the V/J assignment was weak (E-value above 1e-6), the CDR3 was missing, or the read contained stop codons, out-of-frame junctions, or ambiguous translated residues. V3J clonotypes were defined by identical inferred V gene, J gene, and CDR3 amino acid sequence. Percentage overlap between repertoires was computed as shared unique clonotypes divided by the size of the smaller repertoire. RTK rarefaction, the Chao1 estimator, and Recon v2.1 estimates of unobserved clonotypes were used to assess repertoire richness. Generation probabilities were computed with OLGA for all TCRbeta clonotypes obtained by the gDNA method from several donors. TCRdb stores this immuneACCESS table with in-frame sequences only. Part of the clones is absent; in the studies checked, under half of the shortfall reflects unresolved V genes, and no reason is known for the rest. D and trimming come from the DNA, and the V and J calls and clone size come from that table. The sample table holds more than 600,000 clones, of which under 95% were seen once. The top ten clones comprise about 24% of the sample.

CDR1 and CDR2, per the germline V gene, are SGHDT and YYEEEE. Trimming removed 1 base from V and 4 bases from J, leaving 6 bases between the germline ends. The CDR3 holds 12 amino acids from the cysteine to the phenylalanine. This entry keeps only the CDR3 DNA: 36 bases, framed from base 1. The V gene is TRBV5-6 and the J gene is TRBJ2-7, with the D gene not confidently named. The source is a man between 25 and 39 years old in good health. The source material was naive CD8+ T cells sorted from blood. The cell subset or site label of this sample denotes: CD45RA+CCR7+. The CDR3 amino acid sequence is: CASSLSVYEQYF. The DNA sequence is TGTGCCAGCAGCTTGTCAGTATACGAGCAGTACTTC. The full variable domain, completed from the reference TRBV5-6 and TRBJ2-7 proteins outside the CDR3, reads DAGVTQSPTHLIKTRGQQVTLRCSPKSGHDTVSWYQQALGQGPQFIFQYYEEEERQRGNFPDRFSGHQFPNYSSELNVNALLLGDSALYLCASSLSVYEQYFGPGTRLTVT.